The present TCR beta chain was sequenced within a study of patients with pleural tuberculosis (dated by TCRdb to about 2014). The junction carries 13 bases between V and J, which are trimmed by 3 bases and 4 bases respectively. CDR3 length: 14 amino acids, cysteine to valine. Only the CDR3 region is kept as DNA, spanning 42 bases read in frame from base 1. CDR1 and CDR2 are read off the germline V gene as MGHRA and YSYEKL. This clonotype appeared many times. The antigen it binds to is not known. Qualities for individual bases were not recorded, and no much larger clone is one base off. This sample was sequenced with an Illumina Genome Analyzer IIx. TCRdb handled the public reads itself, with Q25 trimming in fastp and clone calling in MiXCR, and kept productive beta chains. Rows with a matching CDR3 protein are joined into one entry that keeps the most common DNA and genes. Counted in this sample were approximately 50,000 distinct CDR3 sequences; about 7.3% of them appeared once. The ten top clones hold 15% to 20% of the sample.

This TCR was sampled from a human donor with pleural tuberculosis. Recombination linked TRBV4-1 to TRBJ2-7, with a weak D call of TRBD2 (6 bases match). The DNA sequence is TGCGCCAGCAGCCATCTAGCGCAGGGTTACGAGCAGTACGTC. It translates to CASSHLAQGYEQYV.